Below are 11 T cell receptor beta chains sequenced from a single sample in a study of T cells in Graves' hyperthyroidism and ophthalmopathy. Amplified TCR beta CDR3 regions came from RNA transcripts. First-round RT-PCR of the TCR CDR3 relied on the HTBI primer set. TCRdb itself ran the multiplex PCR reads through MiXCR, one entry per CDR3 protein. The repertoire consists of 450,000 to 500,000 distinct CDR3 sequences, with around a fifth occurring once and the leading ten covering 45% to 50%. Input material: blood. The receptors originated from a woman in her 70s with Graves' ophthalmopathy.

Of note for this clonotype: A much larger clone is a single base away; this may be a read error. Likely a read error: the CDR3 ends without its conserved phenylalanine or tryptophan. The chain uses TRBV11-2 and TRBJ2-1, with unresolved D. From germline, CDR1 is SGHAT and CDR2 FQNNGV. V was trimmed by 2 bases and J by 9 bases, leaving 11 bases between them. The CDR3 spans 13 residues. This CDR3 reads CASSLRLGGEQFS. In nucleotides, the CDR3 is TGTGCCAGCAGCTTAAGACTCGGCGGTGAGCAGTTCTCC.

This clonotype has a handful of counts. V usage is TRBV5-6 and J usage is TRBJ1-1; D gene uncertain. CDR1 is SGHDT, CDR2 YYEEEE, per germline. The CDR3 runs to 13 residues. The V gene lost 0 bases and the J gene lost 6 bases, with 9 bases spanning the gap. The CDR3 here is CASSLGVEAEAFF. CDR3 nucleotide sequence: TGTGCCAGCAGCTTGGGGGTAGAGGCTGAAGCTTTCTTT.

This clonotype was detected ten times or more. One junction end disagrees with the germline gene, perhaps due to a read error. The CDR3 coding sequence is TGTGCTAGCAGGGAGAGAGTCAATCAGCCCCAGCATTTT. Translating it yields CASRERVNQPQHF. The genes are TRBV2 and TRBJ1-5, with D possibly TRBD1 on 5 matching bases. The CDR3 is made up of 13 amino acids. The germline gives CDR1 SNHLY, CDR2 FYNNEI. Full variable domain (remainder filled in from reference TRBV2 and TRBJ1-5): EPEVTQTPSHQVTQMGQEVILRCVPISNHLYFYWYRQILGQKVEFLVSFYNNEISEKSEIFDDQFSVERPDGSNFTLKIRSTKLEDSAMYFCASRERVNQPQHFGDGTRLSIL.

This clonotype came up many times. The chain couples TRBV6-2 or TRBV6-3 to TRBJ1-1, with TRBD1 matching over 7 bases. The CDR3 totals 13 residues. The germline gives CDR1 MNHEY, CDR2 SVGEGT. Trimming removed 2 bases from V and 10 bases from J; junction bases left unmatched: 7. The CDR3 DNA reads TGTGCCAGCAGTTACGGTGAGGGGGCGTCAGCTTTCTTT. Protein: CASSYGEGASAFF.

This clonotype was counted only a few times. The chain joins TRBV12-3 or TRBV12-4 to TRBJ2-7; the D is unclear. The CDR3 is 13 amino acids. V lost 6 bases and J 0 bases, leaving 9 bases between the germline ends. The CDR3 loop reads CASSERISYEQYF. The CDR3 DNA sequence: TGTGCCAGCAGCGAGCGCATCTCCTACGAGCAGTACTTC.

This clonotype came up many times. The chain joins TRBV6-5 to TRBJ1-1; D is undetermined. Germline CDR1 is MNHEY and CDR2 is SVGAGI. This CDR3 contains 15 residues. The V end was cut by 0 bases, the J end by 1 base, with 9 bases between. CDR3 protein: CASSYSSGRNTEAFF. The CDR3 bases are TGTGCCAGCAGTTACTCGAGTGGGCGGAACACTGAAGCTTTCTTT.

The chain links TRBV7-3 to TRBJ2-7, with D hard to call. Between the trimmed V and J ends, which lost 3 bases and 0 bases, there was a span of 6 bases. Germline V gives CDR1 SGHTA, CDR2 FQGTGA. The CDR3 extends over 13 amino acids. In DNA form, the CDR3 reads TGTGCCAGCAGCTTCGGATACTCCTACGAGCAGTACTTC. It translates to CASSFGYSYEQYF.

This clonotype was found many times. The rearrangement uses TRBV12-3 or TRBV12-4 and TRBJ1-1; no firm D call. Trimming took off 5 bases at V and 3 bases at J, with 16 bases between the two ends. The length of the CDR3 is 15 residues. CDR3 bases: TGTGCCAGCAGTAAACCCTGGGTCGAGGACACTGAAGCTTTCTTT. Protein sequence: CASSKPWVEDTEAFF.

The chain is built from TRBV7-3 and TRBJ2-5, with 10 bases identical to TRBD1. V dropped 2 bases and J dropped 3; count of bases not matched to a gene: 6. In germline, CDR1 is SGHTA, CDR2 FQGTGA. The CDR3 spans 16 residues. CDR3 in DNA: TGTGCCAGCAGCTTAGGGTTGGGACAGGGGAAAGAGACCCAGTACTTC. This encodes CASSLGLGQGKETQYF. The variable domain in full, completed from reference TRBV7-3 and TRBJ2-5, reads GAGVSQTPSNKVTEKGKYVELRCDPISGHTALYWYRQSLGQGPEFLIYFQGTGAADDSGLPNDRFFAVRPEGSVSTLKIQRTERGDSAVYLCASSLGLGQGKETQYFGPGTRLLVL.

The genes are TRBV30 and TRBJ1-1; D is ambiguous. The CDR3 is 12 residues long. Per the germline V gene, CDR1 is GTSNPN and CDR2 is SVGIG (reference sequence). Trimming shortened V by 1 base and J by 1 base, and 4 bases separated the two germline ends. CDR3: CAWSDGNTEAFF. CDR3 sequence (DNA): TGTGCCTGGAGTGACGGGAACACTGAAGCTTTCTTT.

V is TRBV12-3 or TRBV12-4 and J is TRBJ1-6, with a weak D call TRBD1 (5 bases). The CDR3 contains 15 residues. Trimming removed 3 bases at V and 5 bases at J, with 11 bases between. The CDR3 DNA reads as TGTGCCAGCAGTTTCGGGGGGGTAGATAATTCACCCCTCCACTTT. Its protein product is CASSFGGVDNSPLHF.